One and the same sample provided the 3 T cell receptor beta chains below, sequenced in a study of beta chain features in type 1 diabetes. The entirety of the isolated RNA underwent reverse transcription, so expressed TCRB transcripts were sequenced. TCRdb keeps only in-frame clones here, not all; method: immunoSEQ multiplex PCR. The top ten hold 0.023% of the sample, which has about 900,000 clones, roughly 15% seen once. The sequenced sample was naive CD4+ T cells from blood. The source of these receptors is a woman in her late teens or twenties in good health.

The chain links TRBV18 to TRBJ1-2; D is uncertain. V was shortened by 4 bases and J by 2 bases, with 8 bases between the two germline ends. CDR3 length equals 13 residues. CDR1 is KGHSH and CDR2 is LQKENI in the germline V gene. The CDR3: CASSLDANYGYTF. The CDR3 DNA reads TGTGCCAGCTCACTCGATGCAAACTATGGCTACACCTTC.

This clone was seen more than once but under ten times. The chain is built from TRBV10-3 and TRBJ2-1, with D uncertain. Germline CDR1 reads ENHRY; CDR2 reads SYGVKD. The CDR3 spans 14 residues. Trimming removed 4 bases at V and 7 bases at J, with 14 bases between. CDR3 DNA sequence: TGTGCCATCAGTGCCCGAGCACCCAAGAATGAGCAGTTCTTC. This gives the protein CAISARAPKNEQFF.

Only a few counts were recorded for this clone. The chain links TRBV11-2 to TRBJ2-4; no clear D gene. This CDR3 contains 16 residues. V dropped 3 bases and J dropped 2 bases, with 14 bases sitting between them. Germline V gene data show CDR1 as SGHAT and CDR2 as FQNNGV. Here the CDR3 reads CASSFVRSDTKNIQYF. The DNA of the CDR3 is TGTGCCAGCAGCTTCGTGCGAAGCGATACCAAAAACATTCAGTACTTC.